These 9 T cell receptor beta chains originate from one sample sequenced in a study of T cell repertoires in cytomegalovirus infection. From the reads, TCRdb called clonotypes with MiXCR, one entry per CDR3 protein. The sample comprises roughly 700,000 distinct CDR3 sequences, around a third of which are singletons, and about 20% rests with the top ten. Which antigens these TCRs recognize remains unknown. This specimen consisted of cultured PBMCs, obtained from culture after CMV antigen stimulation. The receptor set was obtained from a human donor in good health (CMV status not recorded). Some clones in this sample may be carry-over from other donors' samples.

This clonotype was seen a few times. CDR3 in amino acids: CASSNLPGQGDTEAFF. The CDR3 DNA is TGTGCCAGCAGTAACCTCCCGGGACAGGGGGACACTGAAGCTTTCTTT. The chain links TRBV6-2 or TRBV6-3 to TRBJ1-1; TRBD1 matches at 11 bases. The V gene's germline CDR1 is MNHEY and CDR2 SVGEGT. The CDR3 totals 16 residues. The V segment lost 5 bases and the J segment 3 bases; nucleotides outside the gene matches: 8.

The chain has TRBV11-2 and TRBJ1-3; no clear D. With 4 bases removed from V and 4 bases from J, the gap between germline ends came to 8 bases. The CDR3 has 13 amino acids. Germline V lookup: CDR1 SGHAT, CDR2 FQNNGV. CDR3 protein: CASSSRPGNTIYF. The CDR3 DNA sequence: TGTGCCAGCAGCTCGAGGCCCGGAAACACCATATATTTT.

This clonotype was seen more than once but under ten times. This rearrangement joins TRBV27 to TRBJ2-2; TRBD1 matches at 10 bases. V trimming: 7 bases; J trimming: 0 bases; junction bases outside the gene matches: 8. Germline values: CDR1 MNHEY, CDR2 SMNVEV (reference sequence). There are 17 residues in the CDR3. CDR3 coding DNA: TGTGCCAGCACCCGGGACAGGGGCCAAACGAACACCGGGGAGCTGTTTTTT. It translates to CASTRDRGQTNTGELFF.

A few counts support this clonotype. The chain recombines TRBV28 with TRBJ2-7; 8 bases agree with TRBD1. Germline-derived CDR1 and CDR2 are MDHEN and SYDVKM. Germline trimming cut 4 bases from V and 3 bases from J; bases unmatched to any gene: 8. The CDR3 totals 15 residues. The DNA of the CDR3 is TGTGCCAGCAGTTCCCCGACAGGGGTTATCTACGAGCAGTACTTC. Translating gives CASSSPTGVIYEQYF.

The rearrangement joins TRBV7-2 to TRBJ1-3; D unclear. Trimming removed 1 base from V and 4 bases from J, with 11 bases in between. The CDR3 runs 15 residues. Germline CDR1 and CDR2: SGHTA and FQGNSA. This CDR3 reads CASSLGSVRGNTIYF. In DNA form, the CDR3 reads TGTGCCAGCAGCTTAGGGTCGGTCAGGGGAAACACCATATATTTT.

This clonotype was seen only a few times. The rearrangement joins TRBV19 to TRBJ2-3; 10 bases line up with TRBD2. CDR3 length: 18 residues. J gave up 3 bases and V 5 bases, and 14 bases lay outside the gene matches. Per the germline V gene, CDR1 is LNHDA and CDR2 is SQIVND (reference sequence). The CDR3 DNA is TGTGCCAGTAGTCCAAGGGGTGTGGCTAGCGGGAGAACAGATACGCAGTATTTT. It encodes CASSPRGVASGRTDTQYF.

CDR3: CSARGDRLNYEQYF. The CDR3 coding sequence is TGCAGTGCTAGGGGGGACAGGTTAAACTACGAGCAGTACTTC. The J gene is TRBJ2-7, the V gene TRBV20-1; TRBD1 matches 8 bases. With 3 bases clipped from V and 3 bases from J, the junction kept 7 bases outside the gene matches. The CDR3 sequence is 14 residues long. Germline lookup yields CDR1 DFQATT and CDR2 SNEGSKA (reference sequence).

This clonotype was seen a handful of times. The chain links TRBV20-1 to TRBJ2-7; possible D gene TRBD2, 6 bases. The V end was cut by 6 bases, the J end by 4 bases, with 22 bases between. The CDR3 is made up of 15 amino acids. Germline assignment: CDR1 DFQATT and CDR2 SNEGSKA (reference sequence). The CDR3 loop reads CSAEGAAGWVYEQYF. CDR3 in DNA: TGCAGTGCAGAAGGAGCGGCGGGGTGGGTATACGAGCAGTACTTC.

This clonotype appeared a single time. J is TRBJ1-5 and V is TRBV4-2; 11 bases match TRBD1. Germline CDR1 reads LGHNA; CDR2 reads YNFKEQ. The length of the CDR3 is 15 residues. J lost 7 bases, V lost 3 bases, and 5 bases had no gene match. Here the CDR3 reads CASSQTGQGGQPQHF. The CDR3 DNA reads TGTGCCAGCAGCCAGACGGGACAGGGGGGACAGCCCCAGCATTTT.